These 5 T cell receptor beta chains originate from one sample sequenced in a study of T-cell reconstitution after alpha-beta-depleted transplantation in children. TCRbeta library construction was performed incorporating unique molecular identifiers. TCRdb independently ran MiXCR on the PCR reads; one entry per CDR3 protein. This sample has around 370,000 distinct CDR3 sequences; about a tenth occur once, and the top ten carry 2% to 3%. The sample here was PBMCs from the stem cell graft donor, taken from the stem cell graft. These receptors all come from a human donor who donated a stem cell graft to a child with acute lymphoblastic leukemia.

This chain joins TRBV4-2 and TRBJ2-1; D is unclear. CDR1 is LGHNA, CDR2 YNFKEQ, per germline. V was cut by 1 base and J by 7 bases, with 5 bases left in between. This CDR3 spans 12 amino acids. In DNA, the CDR3 is TGTGCCAGCAGCCAAGGCCCGAATGAGCAGTTCTTC. It yields the protein CASSQGPNEQFF.

This rearrangement joins TRBV7-2 to TRBJ2-7; the D is unclear. The CDR3 is 13 residues long. V lost 2 bases and J lost 6, with 11 bases in between. Germline lookup yields CDR1 SGHTA and CDR2 FQGNSA. The CDR3 DNA reads as TGTGCCAGCAGCTTAAGTGGATTCTCCGAGCAGTACTTC. Encoded protein: CASSLSGFSEQYF.

This clonotype was seen only a few times. The chain is built from TRBV4-2 and TRBJ2-1; D is unresolved. The germline CDR1 and CDR2 sequences are LGHNA and YNFKEQ. There are 14 residues in the CDR3. V was trimmed by 0 bases and J by 7 bases, leaving 10 bases between them. CDR3 loop: CASSQDPWVNEQFF. CDR3 DNA: TGTGCCAGCAGCCAAGACCCTTGGGTTAATGAGCAGTTCTTC.

The rearrangement uses TRBV29-1 and TRBJ2-3, with D uncertain. This CDR3 spans 13 amino acids. V shed 7 bases and J shed 3 bases, with 14 bases lying between them. CDR1 and CDR2 from the germline V gene are SQVTM and ANQGSEA. The DNA of the CDR3 is TGCAGCGGGGCGGCAACTCTTACAGATACGCAGTATTTT. Protein product: CSGAATLTDTQYF.

This clonotype occurred a few times. The genes are TRBV27 and TRBJ1-6; D perhaps matches TRBD1 (5 bases). The germline V gene encodes CDR1 MNHEY and CDR2 SMNVEV (reference sequence). There are 14 residues in the CDR3. V was pared by 6 bases and J by 7 bases, with 13 bases between. Here the CDR3 DNA reads TGTGCCAGCAGGGACGGGACGGGGAATTCACCCCTCCACTTT. It specifies CASRDGTGNSPLHF.